This T cell receptor beta chain was identified during a study of cytomegalovirus exposure and HLA in healthy donors. Primers for the PCR totalled 60 Vbeta and 13 Jbeta. Libraries were prepared by immunoSEQ multiplex PCR; TCRdb keeps only in-frame clonotypes and omits some of them. The sample carries over 140,000 clones, 82% recorded once. Healthy bone marrow donors made up the donors. As to this clone: Its target is not known.

General study findings and limits: TCR beta chains numbering 164 were designated cytomegalovirus-associated. A missense DCLRE1C variant was associated with V- and J-gene trimming of TCR beta chains in a later analysis, and an independent cohort replicated the association.

The origin of this receptor is a man aged 30 to 39 in good health and CMV-seropositive. Source material: PBMCs.

CDR3 in DNA: TGTGCCAGCAGTTTAGGGGGCAGGGGGCCGGGAGATACGCAGTATTTT. Amino acid sequence: CASSLGGRGPGDTQYF. The rearrangement links TRBV27 to TRBJ2-3; TRBD1 matches at 8 bases. V shed 2 bases and J 5 bases; nucleotides not matched to a gene: 9. The germline gives CDR1 MNHEY, CDR2 SMNVEV (reference sequence). CDR3 length: 16 amino acids.